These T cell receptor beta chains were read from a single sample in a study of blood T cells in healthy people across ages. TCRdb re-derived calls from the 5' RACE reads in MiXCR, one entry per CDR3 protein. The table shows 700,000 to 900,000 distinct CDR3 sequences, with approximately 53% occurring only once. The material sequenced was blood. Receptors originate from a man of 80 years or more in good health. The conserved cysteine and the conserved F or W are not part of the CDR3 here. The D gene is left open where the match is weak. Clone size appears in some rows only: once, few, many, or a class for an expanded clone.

CDR3: ATSDQEGLHNEQF
size: NA
V: TRBV24-1
J: TRBJ2-1
D: NA

CDR3: ATSRDYIASQETQY
size: NA
V: TRBV15
J: TRBJ2-5
D: NA

CDR3: ASSVEGSNGYT
size: once
V: TRBV9
J: TRBJ1-2
D: NA

CDR3: SVVTSGTETQY
size: NA
V: TRBV29-1
J: TRBJ2-5
D: TRBD2

CDR3: ASSLGSGFKETQY
size: NA
V: TRBV5-1
J: TRBJ2-5
D: NA

CDR3: ASSLAGENTEAF
size: NA
V: TRBV5-1
J: TRBJ1-1
D: NA

CDR3: ASNPLGPLTSTGELF
size: NA
V: TRBV11-2
J: TRBJ2-2
D: NA

CDR3: ASSLRVDRLASCETQY
size: NA
V: TRBV7-3
J: NA
D: TRBD2

CDR3: ASSLVPGNEQF
size: many
V: TRBV7-2
J: TRBJ2-1
D: NA

CDR3: ASKRAPGIPYNPPLH
size: NA
V: TRBV12-3/TRBV12-4
J: TRBJ1-6
D: NA

CDR3: ASSLVFQLNTEAF
size: NA
V: TRBV5-6
J: TRBJ1-1
D: NA

CDR3: ASSQFASGSPYEQY
size: few
V: TRBV3-1
J: TRBJ2-7
D: TRBD2

CDR3: ASSLGGTGSHLDAY
size: few
V: TRBV7-9
J: TRBJ2-3
D: TRBD1

CDR3: ASSPVQDQPQH
size: NA
V: TRBV18
J: TRBJ1-5
D: NA

CDR3: ASSSGIGTGNQPQH
size: once
V: TRBV7-9
J: TRBJ1-5
D: TRBD1

CDR3: ATSDGFQPQH
size: NA
V: TRBV24-1
J: TRBJ1-5
D: NA

CDR3: ASSGQGQGVHEQY
size: NA
V: TRBV2
J: TRBJ2-7
D: TRBD1

CDR3: ASSFERGRAGSYNEQF
size: NA
V: TRBV5-1
J: TRBJ2-1
D: TRBD2

CDR3: SVGSYGYGYT
size: NA
V: TRBV29-1
J: TRBJ1-2
D: NA

CDR3: ASSWDYQNYEQY
size: few
V: TRBV6-5
J: NA
D: TRBD2

CDR3: ATSDRGRKTGELF
size: NA
V: TRBV25-1
J: TRBJ2-2
D: TRBD1

CDR3: ASSLVDSMNTEAF
size: NA
V: TRBV5-1
J: TRBJ1-1
D: NA

CDR3: ASSYSRLGGETQY
size: few
V: TRBV6-5
J: TRBJ2-5
D: NA

CDR3: RERVLRETQY
size: NA
V: TRBV29-1
J: TRBJ2-5
D: NA

CDR3: ASSAYLGEASYNEQF
size: NA
V: TRBV6-1
J: TRBJ2-1
D: NA

CDR3: ASSSQGKGHIQY
size: NA
V: TRBV7-2
J: TRBJ2-4
D: NA

CDR3: ASSEQGGSYEQY
size: few
V: TRBV2
J: TRBJ2-7
D: NA

CDR3: ASSLEPQAGEQF
size: NA
V: TRBV11-2
J: TRBJ2-1
D: NA